Listed here is a single TCR beta chain. Clones were read by immunoSEQ multiplex PCR, and TCRdb kept only the in-frame ones, dropping some. The top ten hold 0.008% to 0.011% of the sample, which has about 610,000 clones, roughly 90% seen once. This record comes from a study of shared T cell receptors in the human thymus. CDR1 and CDR2 (germline): SGHTS, YDEGEE. CDR3 length: 15 residues. Trimming removed 4 bases from V and 5 bases from J; junction bases left unmatched: 10. This sample was also put to use in a study of human thymus T cells. From that second work: Among unrelated individuals, related research reported thymic repertoires that overlapped highly.

Sequenced: thymocytes. This receptor was obtained from a boy less than two years old with a congenital heart defect. The chain has TRBV5-8 and TRBJ2-5; 8 positions agree with TRBD2. CDR3 residues: CASSPDSERGETQYF. CDR3 nucleotides: TGTGCCAGCAGCCCGGACAGCGAGCGGGGGGAGACCCAGTACTTC.